The table lists the clone carrying this T cell receptor beta chain with a count of one. The antigen remains unidentified. This sample was included in a study of cytotoxic CD8 clonotypes in ibrutinib-treated CLL. Deletions cut 1 base from V and 11 bases from J, with 14 bases between. CDR3 length equals 13 residues. In germline, CDR1 is SGHNT, CDR2 YENEEA. Only in-frame clones appear in the TCRdb table, and some are missing; sequencing was by immunoSEQ multiplex PCR. The top ten clones hold 2.5% to 3.5% of a sample with about 68,000 clones, 90% of them seen once. Study findings and constraints: Pretreatment clonality was elevated relative to age-matched healthy donors and paralleled circulating CD8+ T-cell counts.

The chain joins TRBV11-3 to TRBJ1-1; TRBD1 might be the D (6 bases). This TCR came from a human donor with chronic lymphocytic leukemia. The specimen was PBMCs, collected after 12 months of ibrutinib treatment. The CDR3 region is CASSLVRGCRAFF. In DNA, the CDR3 is TGTGCCAGCAGCTTAGTGAGGGGGTGTCGCGCTTTCTTT.